One sample yielded the 9 T cell receptor beta chains listed below, sequenced in a study of cytomegalovirus exposure and HLA in healthy donors. Vbeta (60) and Jbeta (13) primers were used in the PCR. Sequencing was performed with immunoSEQ multiplex PCR; in TCRdb, only in-frame clones are kept and a portion is missing. The table has 60,000 to 95,000 clones, 84% seen once. The specimen sequenced was PBMCs. The receptors originated from a man aged 65-85 years in good health and CMV-seropositive.

The V gene is TRBV6-5, the J gene TRBJ1-3; D uncertain. Germline V lookup: CDR1 MNHEY, CDR2 SVGAGI. The CDR3 has 14 residues. Trimming cost V 6 bases and J 0 bases, with 9 bases left between them. CDR3 region: CASRQTYSGNTIYF. Here the CDR3 DNA reads TGTGCCAGCAGACAGACCTACTCTGGAAACACCATATATTTT.

This chain joins TRBV10-3 and TRBJ2-1, with 8 positions matching TRBD2. V was clipped by 6 bases and J by 9 bases; unmatched bases: 16. The CDR3 contains 16 residues. Germline V gene sequence: CDR1 ENHRY, CDR2 SYGVKD. The CDR3 DNA reads as TGTGCCATCAGAGACAATAGCGGGGCCAGCGACGGTGAGCAGTTCTTC. It encodes CAIRDNSGASDGEQFF.

The J gene is TRBJ1-3, the V gene TRBV7-9; D not certain. Germline loops: CDR1 SEHNR, CDR2 FQNEAQ (reference sequence). This CDR3 has 14 amino acids. V lost 5 bases and J lost 0, with 8 bases in between. Written as DNA, the CDR3 is TGTGCCAGCAGCCCTGAGAGCTCTGGAAACACCATATATTTT. Its translation: CASSPESSGNTIYF.

This sequence joins TRBV5-1 and TRBJ2-3, with D maybe TRBD1 (5 bases). Trimming took 0 bases from V and 0 from J, leaving 8 bases between them. CDR3 size: 15 residues. In germline, CDR1 is SGHRS, CDR2 YFSETQ. The DNA for the CDR3 is TGCGCCAGCAGCTTGGAGGGGATGAGCACAGATACGCAGTATTTT. It translates to CASSLEGMSTDTQYF.

The gene calls are TRBV9 and TRBJ2-5, with a tentative D call TRBD2 (6 bases). Germline V CDR1 and CDR2: SGDLS, YYNGEE. This CDR3 is built from 15 residues. The V end lost 3 bases, the J end lost 2 bases, and 14 bases lay between the germline ends. CDR3 in DNA: TGTGCCAGCAGCGGGCTCGGAGGGGCTCAAGAGACCCAGTACTTC. This gives the protein CASSGLGGAQETQYF. Drawing the rest from reference TRBV9 and TRBJ2-5, the complete variable domain is DSGVTQTPKHLITATGQRVTLRCSPRSGDLSVYWYQQSLDQGLQFLIQYYNGEERAKGNILERFSAQQFPDLHSELNLSSLELGDSALYFCASSGLGGAQETQYFGPGTRLLVL.

This clone was recorded once. The chain employs TRBV6-5 and TRBJ1-2, with D maybe TRBD1 (6 bases). There are 15 residues in the CDR3. Trimming cost V 2 bases and J 4 bases, with 14 bases left between them. CDR1 is MNHEY, CDR2 SVGAGI, per germline. CDR3 DNA sequence: TGTGCCAGCAGTTACGAAGTCAGGGGTAGCTATGGCTACACCTTC. It encodes CASSYEVRGSYGYTF.

This rearrangement joins TRBV9 to TRBJ2-3, with 9 bases fitting TRBD2. Per germline, CDR1 SGDLS and CDR2 YYNGEE. V shed 4 bases and J 2 bases; nucleotides not matched to a gene: 5. This CDR3 contains 15 residues. CDR3 nucleotides: TGTGCCAGCAGCAAGAGACTAGCGGCCACAGATACGCAGTATTTT. Translating it yields CASSKRLAATDTQYF.

The CDR3: CASSLGVLAGPWDEQFF. CDR3 nucleotide sequence: TGCGCCAGCAGCTTGGGAGTACTAGCGGGGCCTTGGGATGAGCAGTTCTTC. This sequence joins TRBV5-1 and TRBJ2-1; 10 positions agree with TRBD2. Unmatched junction bases numbered 11, after V lost 0 bases and J lost 8 bases. Germline assignment: CDR1 SGHRS and CDR2 YFSETQ. This CDR3 spans 17 amino acids.

This rearrangement joins TRBV28 to TRBJ1-2; the match to TRBD1 covers 7 bases. The CDR3 consists of 12 residues. With V trimmed by 7 bases and J by 7 bases, 6 bases remained unmatched. The germline V gene has CDR1 MDHEN and CDR2 SYDVKM. The CDR3 DNA sequence: TGTGCCAGCATTGGGGACAGAGCTGGCTACACCTTC. It codes for CASIGDRAGYTF.